This TCR beta chain was found in a study of tumor-infiltrating lymphocytes in primary liver carcinoma. Study-level findings and limits: Tumor-adjacent and tumor-blood pairs showed less overlap than tumor region pairs. Tumors significantly exceeded blood in top-250-clone fraction (p = 0.039).

Germline DNA was also extracted, with blood RNA taken from unsorted whole blood. Chronic HBV infection was present, with no prior treatment. Prior to surgery, approximately 4 milliliters of peripheral blood were drawn. A primer matching the constant region was used to make TCR beta cDNA from 500 to 650 ng of total RNA. Nested multiplex PCR, run for three rounds with slightly modified ARM-PCR, yielded TCR beta libraries. With TRBV1-TRBV30 forward primers and a C-beta reverse primer, the first two PCR rounds were run for nine to eleven cycles each. TCRdb redid the calling of the multiplex PCR reads with MiXCR, one entry per CDR3 protein. The repertoire holds 300,000 to 350,000 distinct CDR3 sequences, with less than 75% as singletons. With V trimmed by 5 bases and J by 4 bases, 4 bases remained unmatched. This CDR3 is 15 amino acids long. The germline V gene encodes CDR1 SGHRS and CDR2 YFSETQ. In the case of this clonotype: Its antigen remains unknown.

This rearrangement joins TRBV5-1 to TRBJ2-2, with 11 bases lining up with TRBD2. This TCR was recovered from a man in his forties with primary liver carcinoma and hepatitis B virus infection. The specimen sequenced was peripheral blood. The CDR3 nucleotides read TGCGCCAGCAGTTATACTAGCGGGAGCACCGGGGAGCTGTTTTTT. The encoded protein is CASSYTSGSTGELFF.